Presented here are 2 T cell receptor beta chains from one specimen sequenced in a study of T cell responses to AZD1222 COVID-19 vaccine. Only in-frame clones appear in the TCRdb table, and some are missing; sequencing was by immunoSEQ multiplex PCR. Of 150,000 or so clones detected, around nine tenths appear once; the ten largest clones hold about 5%. The sample was peripheral blood, taken on day 0 of AZD1222 vaccination. All receptors come from an adult in good health.

This clone was seen only once. This chain links TRBV6-5 with TRBJ2-5, with 9 bases matching TRBD2. This CDR3 has 16 amino acids. Germline-derived CDR1 and CDR2 are MNHEY and SVGAGI. V was clipped by 1 base and J by 4 bases; unmatched bases: 7. The CDR3 here is CASSYLGTSRRETQYF. CDR3 DNA: TGTGCCAGCAGTTACTTAGGGACTAGCCGTCGAGAGACCCAGTACTTC.

Of note for this clone: The identical CDR3 is also encoded by other nucleotide sequences in the sample. The J gene is TRBJ2-7, the V gene TRBV7-9; TRBD1 matches at 11 bases. Unmatched junction bases numbered 1, after V lost 5 bases and J lost 1 base. Per germline, CDR1 SEHNR and CDR2 FQNEAQ (reference sequence). The CDR3 sequence is 14 residues long. Here the CDR3 reads CASSGQGASYEQYF. In DNA, the CDR3 is TGTGCCAGCAGCGGACAGGGGGCATCCTACGAGCAGTACTTC.